This T cell receptor (beta chain) originates from a study of T cell responses to AZD1222 COVID-19 vaccine. General study findings and limits: Seropositive status at baseline applied to only a handful of AZD1222 recipients.

The data were produced by immunoSEQ multiplex PCR, yet TCRdb's version contains in-frame clones alone and is incomplete. The table includes about 130,000 clones, approximately 91% detected once. Trimming cost V 8 bases and J 3 bases, with 16 bases left between them. The CDR3 sequence is 14 residues long. CDR1 and CDR2 (germline): MDHEN, SYDVKM. A word on this clone: What it binds is not known.

The clonotype originates from an adult who received the AZD1222 COVID-19 vaccine. This material consisted of peripheral blood, taken 28 days after the second AZD1222 dose. The chain has TRBV28 and TRBJ1-1; tentatively, D is TRBD1 (5 bases). CDR3: CASSGSGGHTEAFF. In DNA form, the CDR3 reads TGTGCCAGCTCAGGGAGTGGGGGACACACTGAAGCTTTCTTT.